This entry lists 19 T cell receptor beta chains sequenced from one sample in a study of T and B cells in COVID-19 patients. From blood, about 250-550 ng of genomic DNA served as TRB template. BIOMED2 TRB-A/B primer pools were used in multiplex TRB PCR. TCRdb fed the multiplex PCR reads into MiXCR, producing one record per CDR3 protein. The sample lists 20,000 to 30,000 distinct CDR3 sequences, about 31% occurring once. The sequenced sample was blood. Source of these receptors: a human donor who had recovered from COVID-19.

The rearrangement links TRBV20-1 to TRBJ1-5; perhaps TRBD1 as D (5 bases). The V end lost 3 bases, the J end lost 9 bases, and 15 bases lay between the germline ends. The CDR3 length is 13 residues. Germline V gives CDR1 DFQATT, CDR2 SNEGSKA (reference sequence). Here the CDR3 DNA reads TGCAGTGCTAGTATAGGGGAGGATACGCCCCAGCATTTT. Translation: CSASIGEDTPQHF.

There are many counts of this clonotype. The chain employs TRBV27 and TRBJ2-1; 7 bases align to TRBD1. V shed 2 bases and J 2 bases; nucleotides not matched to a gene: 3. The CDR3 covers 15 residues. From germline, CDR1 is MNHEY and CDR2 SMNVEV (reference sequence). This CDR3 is CASSLQGDPYNEQFF. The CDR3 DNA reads TGTGCCAGCAGTTTACAGGGGGACCCCTACAATGAGCAGTTCTTC.

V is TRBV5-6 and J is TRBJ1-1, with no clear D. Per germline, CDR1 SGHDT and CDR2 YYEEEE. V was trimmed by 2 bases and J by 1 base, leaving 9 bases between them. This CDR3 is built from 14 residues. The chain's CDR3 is CASSLMTPNTEAFF. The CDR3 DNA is TGTGCCAGCAGCTTAATGACACCGAACACTGAAGCTTTCTTT. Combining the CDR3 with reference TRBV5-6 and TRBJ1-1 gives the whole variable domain DAGVTQSPTHLIKTRGQQVTLRCSPKSGHDTVSWYQQALGQGPQFIFQYYEEEERQRGNFPDRFSGHQFPNYSSELNVNALLLGDSALYLCASSLMTPNTEAFFGQGTRLTVV.

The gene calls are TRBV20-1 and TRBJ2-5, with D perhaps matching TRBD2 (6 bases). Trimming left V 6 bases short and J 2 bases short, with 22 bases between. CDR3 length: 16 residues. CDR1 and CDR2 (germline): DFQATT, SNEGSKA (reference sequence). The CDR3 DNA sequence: TGCAGTGCACCGGCCTCGTCGGGGGTGGTTCAAGAGACCCAGTACTTC. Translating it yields CSAPASSGVVQETQYF.

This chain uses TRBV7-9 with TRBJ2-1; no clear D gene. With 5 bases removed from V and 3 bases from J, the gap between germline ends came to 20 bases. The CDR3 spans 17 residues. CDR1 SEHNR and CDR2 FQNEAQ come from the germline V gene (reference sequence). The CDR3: CASSNDKPPHDYNEQFF. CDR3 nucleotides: TGTGCCAGCAGCAACGACAAGCCACCCCACGACTACAATGAGCAGTTCTTC.

In DNA form, the CDR3 reads TGTGCCAGCAGCCTTAGCGGGATCGGCACCGGGGAGCTGTTTTTT. It translates to CASSLSGIGTGELFF. The chain employs TRBV28 and TRBJ2-2, with 8 bases aligning to TRBD2. The germline CDR1 and CDR2 sequences are MDHEN and SYDVKM. The CDR3 extends over 15 amino acids. V shed 6 bases, J shed 4 bases, and the junction held 7 bases outside the gene matches.

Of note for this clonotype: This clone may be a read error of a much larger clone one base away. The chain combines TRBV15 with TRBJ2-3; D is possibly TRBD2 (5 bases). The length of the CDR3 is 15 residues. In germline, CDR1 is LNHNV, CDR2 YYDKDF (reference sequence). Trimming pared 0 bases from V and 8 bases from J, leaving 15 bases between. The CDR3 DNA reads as TGTGCCACCAGCAGAGATATCGCTAGCACGGGTACGCAGTATTTT. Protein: CATSRDIASTGTQYF.

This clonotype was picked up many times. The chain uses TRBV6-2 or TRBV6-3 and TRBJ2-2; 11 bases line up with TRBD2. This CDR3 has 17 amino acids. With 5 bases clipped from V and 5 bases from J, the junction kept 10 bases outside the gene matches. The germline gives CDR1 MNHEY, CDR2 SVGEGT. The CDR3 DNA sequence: TGTGCCAGCAGTGCAACTAGCGGGAGTGTGATGACCGGGGAGCTGTTTTTT. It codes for CASSATSGSVMTGELFF.

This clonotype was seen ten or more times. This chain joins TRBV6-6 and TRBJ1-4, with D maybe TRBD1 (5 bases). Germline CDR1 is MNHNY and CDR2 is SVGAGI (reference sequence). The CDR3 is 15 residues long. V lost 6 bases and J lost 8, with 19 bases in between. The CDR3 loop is CASSHMGWGNEKLFF. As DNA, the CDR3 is TGTGCCAGCAGCCATATGGGGTGGGGGAACGAAAAACTGTTTTTT.

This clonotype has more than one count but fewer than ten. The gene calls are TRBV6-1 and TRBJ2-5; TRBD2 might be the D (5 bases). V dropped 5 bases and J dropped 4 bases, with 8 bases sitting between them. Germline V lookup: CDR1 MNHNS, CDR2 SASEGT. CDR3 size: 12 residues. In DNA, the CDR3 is TGTGCCAGCAGTTCCGAGGGAGAGACCCAGTACTTC. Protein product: CASSSEGETQYF.

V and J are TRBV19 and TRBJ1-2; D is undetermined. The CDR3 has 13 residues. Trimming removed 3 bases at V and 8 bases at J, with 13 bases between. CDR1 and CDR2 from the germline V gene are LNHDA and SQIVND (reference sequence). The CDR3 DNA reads TGTGCCAGTAGTATGGGGTCGACCCCGGGCTACACCTTC. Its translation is CASSMGSTPGYTF.

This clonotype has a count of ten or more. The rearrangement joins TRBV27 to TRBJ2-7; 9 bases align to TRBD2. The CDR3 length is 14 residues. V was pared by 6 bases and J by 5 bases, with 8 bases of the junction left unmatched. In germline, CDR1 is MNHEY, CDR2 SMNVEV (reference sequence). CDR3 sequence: CASRTLAGIHEQYF. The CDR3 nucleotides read TGTGCCAGCAGGACGCTAGCGGGGATCCACGAGCAGTACTTC.

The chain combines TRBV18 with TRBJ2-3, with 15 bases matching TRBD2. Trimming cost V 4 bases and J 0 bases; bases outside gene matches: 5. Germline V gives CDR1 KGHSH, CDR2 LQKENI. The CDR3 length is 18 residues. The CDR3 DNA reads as TGTGCCAGCTCACGGACTAGCGGGGGGGTTGGGAGCACAGATACGCAGTATTTT. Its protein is CASSRTSGGVGSTDTQYF.

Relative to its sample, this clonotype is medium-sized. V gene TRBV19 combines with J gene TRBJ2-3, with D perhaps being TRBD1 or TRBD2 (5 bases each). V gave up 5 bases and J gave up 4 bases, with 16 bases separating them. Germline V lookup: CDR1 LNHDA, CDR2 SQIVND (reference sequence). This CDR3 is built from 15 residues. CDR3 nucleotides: TGTGCCAGTAGTGTTCCAGGGACCATCCCAGATACGCAGTATTTT. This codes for CASSVPGTIPDTQYF.

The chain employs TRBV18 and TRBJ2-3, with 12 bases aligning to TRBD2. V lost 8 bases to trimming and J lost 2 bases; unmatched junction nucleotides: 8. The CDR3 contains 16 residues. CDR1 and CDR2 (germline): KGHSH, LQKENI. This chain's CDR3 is CASLAGGPGNTDTQYF. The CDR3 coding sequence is TGTGCCAGCCTAGCGGGAGGGCCCGGGAACACAGATACGCAGTATTTT.

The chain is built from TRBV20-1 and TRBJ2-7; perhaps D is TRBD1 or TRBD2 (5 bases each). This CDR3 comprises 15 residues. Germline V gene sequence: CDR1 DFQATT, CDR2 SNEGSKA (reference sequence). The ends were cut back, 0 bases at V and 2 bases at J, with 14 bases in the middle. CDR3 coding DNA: TGCAGTGCTAGAGATCGCGGTGTGGGGGCCTACGAGCAGTACTTC. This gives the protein CSARDRGVGAYEQYF.

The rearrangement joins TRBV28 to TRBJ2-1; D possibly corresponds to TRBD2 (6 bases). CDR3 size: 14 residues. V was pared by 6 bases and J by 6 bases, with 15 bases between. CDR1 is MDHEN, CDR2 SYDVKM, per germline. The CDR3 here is CASRGPGLINEQFF. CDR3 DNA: TGTGCCAGCAGGGGACCGGGACTTATCAATGAGCAGTTCTTC.

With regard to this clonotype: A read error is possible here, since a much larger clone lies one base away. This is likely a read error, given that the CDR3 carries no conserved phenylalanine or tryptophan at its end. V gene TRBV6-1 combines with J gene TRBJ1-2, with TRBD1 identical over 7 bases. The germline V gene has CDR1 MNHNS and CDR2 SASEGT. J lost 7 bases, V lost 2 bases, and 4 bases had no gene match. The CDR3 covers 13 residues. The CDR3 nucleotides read TGTGCCAGCAGTGAAAGGGACAGTGGTGGCTACACCTTA. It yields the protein CASSERDSGGYTL.

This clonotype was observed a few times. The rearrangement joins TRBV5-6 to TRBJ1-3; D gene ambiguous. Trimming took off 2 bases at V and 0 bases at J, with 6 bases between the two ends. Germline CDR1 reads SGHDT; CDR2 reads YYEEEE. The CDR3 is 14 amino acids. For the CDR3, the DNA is TGTGCCAGCAGCTTAGGGAACTCTGGAAACACCATATATTTT. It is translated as CASSLGNSGNTIYF.